These T cell receptor beta chains were read from a single sample in a study of CD8+CD57+ T cells in acquired aplastic anemia. MiXCR was run by TCRdb on the reads, yielding one entry per CDR3 protein. The sample lists 75,000 to 90,000 distinct CDR3 sequences; more than 40% were seen once. The sample was sorted CD4+, CD8+, or CD8+CD57+ T cells (not recorded which) from PBMCs. The receptors originated from a human donor in good health, serving as a control. Each CDR3 is given with its conserved first and last residue. The D gene is left open where the match is weak. The size of a clone is reported for some rows only, either as once, few or many, or as a class for expanded clones.

CDR3 DNA	CDR3 protein	D gene	clone size	V gene	J gene	CDR3 length
TGCAGTGCTAGATTAGCTGGGGGGGATTCACCCCTCCACTTT	CSARLAGGDSPLHF	NA	NA	TRBV20-1	TRBJ1-6	14
TGTGCCAGCAGCCTTACATTTCACACAGATACGCAGTATTTT	CASSLTFHTDTQYF	NA	many	TRBV25-1	TRBJ2-3	14
TGCGCCAGCAGCTACGGACAGGCCTACACCTTC	CASSYGQAYTF	TRBD1	many	TRBV5-1	TRBJ1-2	11
TGTGCCAGCAGCCGATTGACTGCGGGGGGAGGGAGAGCCGGGGAGCTGTTTTTT	CASSRLTAGGGRAGELFF	TRBD2	NA	TRBV7-6	TRBJ2-2	18
TGTGCCAGCAGCGTAGGGTCGGGACAGCCCCAGCATTTT	CASSVGSGQPQHF	NA	many	TRBV9	TRBJ1-5	13
TGCAGTGCTTCGGGCCGCGGGGACTTCTCCTACGAGCAGTACTTC	CSASGRGDFSYEQYF	NA	many	TRBV20-1	TRBJ2-7	15
TGTGCCAGTAGCCCATACCAGGGGGCCACCGGGGAGCTGTTTTTT	CASSPYQGATGELFF	TRBD1	many	TRBV19	TRBJ2-2	15
TGTGCCAGCAGATCGGGACAGGGGGAACGTCAGCCCCAGCATTTT	CASRSGQGERQPQHF	TRBD1	NA	TRBV2	TRBJ1-5	15
TGTGCCAGCAGTTCGACAGGGGAGGTTGAAAAACTGTTTTTT	CASSSTGEVEKLFF	TRBD1	many	TRBV2	TRBJ1-4	14
TGTGCCAGCAGCCTAGGCACAGGGGCCCTACAACCCCTCCACTTT	CASSLGTGALQPLHF	TRBD1	NA	TRBV9	TRBJ1-6	15
TGTGCCAGCACCTTGGGATCGAGGACGGAGTCCATTTCTCATGGCTACACCTTC	CASTLGSRTESISHGYTF	NA	few	TRBV12-3/TRBV12-4	TRBJ1-2	18
TGTGCCAGCAGCACCGTTTGGGGGAACGACTATGGCTACACCTTC	CASSTVWGNDYGYTF	NA	NA	TRBV2	TRBJ1-2	15
TGTGCCAGCAGGACGGGGAGGGACGGCTACAATGAGCAGTTCTTC	CASRTGRDGYNEQFF	TRBD2	once	TRBV2	TRBJ2-1	15
TGTGCCAGCAGCTTAGGTCTCGGGGAATACAATGAGCAGTTCTTC	CASSLGLGEYNEQFF	NA	many	TRBV7-9	TRBJ2-1	15
TGTGCCAGCAGTTCCCAGACTACAGGGAATTGGGACAATCAGCCCCAGCATTTT	CASSSQTTGNWDNQPQHF	NA	few	TRBV6-2/TRBV6-3	TRBJ1-5	18
TGTGCCAGCAGCCGCGCGGGACTAGCGGGATACAATGAGCAGTTCTTC	CASSRAGLAGYNEQFF	TRBD2	NA	TRBV13	TRBJ2-1	16
TGTGCCAGCAGCCAAGATCTTGAGGGCAGGGGGTATGGCTACACCTTC	CASSQDLEGRGYGYTF	TRBD1	NA	TRBV3-1	TRBJ1-2	16
TGTGCCACAGAAAAGGCAGGCCTAGAGACCCAGTACTTC	CATEKAGLETQYF	NA	NA	TRBV24-1	TRBJ2-5	13
TGTGCCAGTAGTAAGGGGGACCTTGGTAGAACCCTCCACTTT	CASSKGDLGRTLHF	NA	NA	TRBV19	TRBJ1-6	14
TGTGCCAGCAGACCCCCCTCGGCAGGGAAGGTTTCACCCCTCCACTTT	CASRPPSAGKVSPLHF	NA	NA	TRBV27	TRBJ1-6	16
TGTGCCAGCAGCCCCGGCGGGAGAGTCTACAATGAGCAGTTCTTC	CASSPGGRVYNEQFF	TRBD2	NA	TRBV9	TRBJ2-1	15
TGTGCCAGCAGTGAACGGGAGGAAAGCACAGATACGCAGTATTTT	CASSEREESTDTQYF	TRBD2	NA	TRBV6-1	TRBJ2-3	15
TGCGCCAGCAGCTTGAGAGGACAGGTAACAGATACGCAGTATTTT	CASSLRGQVTDTQYF	TRBD1	many	TRBV5-1	TRBJ2-3	15
TGTGCCAGCAGTGGGGACATAAGCCTTTACAATGAGCAGTTCTTC	CASSGDISLYNEQFF	NA	NA	TRBV25-1	TRBJ2-1	15
TGTGCCACCAGTAGAGACGGAAATTCACCCCTCCACTTT	CATSRDGNSPLHF	NA	NA	TRBV24-1	TRBJ1-6	13
TGTGCCAGTAGTCCCGGACTTAACGAGCAGTACTTC	CASSPGLNEQYF	NA	many	TRBV19	TRBJ2-7	12
TGCGCCAGCAGCCAAGAGGGGACTAGCGGTTACGAGCAGTACTTC	CASSQEGTSGYEQYF	TRBD2	many	TRBV4-1	TRBJ2-7	15
TGCGCCAGCGGACTAGCGGGTGAGGAGCAGTACTTC	CASGLAGEEQYF	TRBD2	many	TRBV10-1	TRBJ2-7	12
TGTGCCAGCCGCCCCCATACAGGGGAGCAGTACTTC	CASRPHTGEQYF	NA	NA	TRBV25-1	TRBJ2-7	12
TGTGCCAGCAGCTTAGGAAGCTACGGGGAAAAAGGAGGCTACACCTTC	CASSLGSYGEKGGYTF	NA	NA	TRBV7-6	TRBJ1-2	16
TGTGCCAGCAGCCCTACGGGCGGGTTGGGGGATACGCAGTATTTT	CASSPTGGLGDTQYF	NA	NA	TRBV4-2	TRBJ2-3	15
TGTGCCAGCAGCCTCAGGGGTCCACCCCTCCACTTT	CASSLRGPPLHF	NA	NA	TRBV7-2	TRBJ1-6	12
TGTGCCAGCAATTTCCAGGGTAGCGATGAGCAGTTCTTC	CASNFQGSDEQFF	NA	NA	TRBV2	TRBJ2-1	13
TGCGCCAGCAGTGATAGGGACAGAAACGACAATGAGCAGTTCTTC	CASSDRDRNDNEQFF	TRBD1	NA	TRBV10-1	TRBJ2-1	15
TGTGCCACCAGTGGCCGACAGAACACTGAAGCTTTCTTT	CATSGRQNTEAFF	NA	NA	TRBV24-1	TRBJ1-1	13
TGTGCCAGCAGCTTAGGAGGGGGAATGAACTCCTACAATGAGCAGTTCTTC	CASSLGGGMNSYNEQFF	NA	few	TRBV13	TRBJ2-1	17
NA	CASSALAGAGDTQYFGYTF	NA	few	TRBV25-1	TRBJ1-2	19
TGTGCCAGCAGTAGGACTAGCGGGGGGCCCCCTCTCACAGATACGCAGTATTTT	CASSRTSGGPPLTDTQYF	TRBD2	many	TRBV2	TRBJ2-3	18
TGCAGTGCTATAGGACTAGCGGGAGGGGATGAGCAGTTCTTC	CSAIGLAGGDEQFF	TRBD2	many	TRBV20-1	TRBJ2-1	14
TGCAGTGCTCCGCCTCAGGTCCCTCAGTACTTC	CSAPPQVPQYF	NA	NA	TRBV20-1	TRBJ2-5	11
TGTGCCAGCAGTTCAGGGGAGAATTCACCCCTCCACTTT	CASSSGENSPLHF	NA	NA	TRBV27	TRBJ1-6	13
TGTGCCACCAGTGATTTGCTAGCTACAGATACGCAGTATTTT	CATSDLLATDTQYF	NA	many	TRBV24-1	TRBJ2-3	14
TGTGCCATCAGTGACGACCAGACAGGGGACGAAAAACTGTTTTTT	CAISDDQTGDEKLFF	TRBD1	many	TRBV10-3	TRBJ1-4	15